Listed below are T cell receptor beta chains from one sample, sequenced in a study of T cells in Graves' hyperthyroidism and ophthalmopathy. MiXCR was run by TCRdb on the multiplex PCR reads, yielding one entry per CDR3 protein. The sample records 340,000 or so distinct CDR3 sequences, roughly 15% being singletons. The sequenced sample was blood. The source of these receptors is a man aged 25-45 years with Graves' hyperthyroidism. Each CDR3 is given with its conserved first and last residue. A D gene is named only where the DNA matches it firmly. Only some rows state a clone size, as once, few, many or a class for expanded clones.

V,J,D,size,CDR3,DNA
TRBV9,TRBJ2-3,TRBD2,few,CASSPRGLANIGDTQYF,TGTGCCAGCAGCCCAAGGGGACTAGCGAACATAGGAGATACGCAGTATTTT
TRBV6-1,TRBJ2-1,TRBD2,few,CASSYSAGGSNEQFF,TGTGCCAGCAGTTATAGCGCGGGAGGGAGCAATGAGCAGTTCTTC
TRBV5-6,TRBJ1-2,NA,few,CASSYGELDYGYTF,TGTGCCAGCAGCTACGGGGAGTTGGACTATGGCTACACCTTC
TRBV3-1,TRBJ2-7,TRBD2,many,CASTPSGSGSYEQYF,TGTGCCAGCACCCCTAGCGGGAGTGGTTCCTACGAGCAGTACTTC
TRBV7-9,TRBJ2-7,NA,NA,CASSLFTDSYEQYF,TGTGCCAGCAGCTTATTTACAGACTCCTACGAGCAGTACTTC
TRBV6-2/TRBV6-3,TRBJ2-1,TRBD2,NA,CASSRGLAGGHEQFF,TGTGCCAGCAGCCGCGGACTAGCGGGAGGGCATGAGCAGTTCTTC
TRBV20-1,TRBJ2-7,TRBD2,many,CSALGGRGRFEQYF,TGCAGTGCCCTGGGAGGGAGGGGTCGTTTCGAGCAGTACTTC
TRBV5-5,TRBJ2-3,TRBD2,many,CASSLEASGRTDTQYF,TGTGCCAGCAGCTTGGAGGCTAGCGGGAGGACAGATACGCAGTATTTT
TRBV11-2,TRBJ2-1,NA,NA,CASSLGLNNGNEQFF,TGTGCCAGCAGCTTAGGCCTTAACAATGGCAATGAGCAGTTCTTC
TRBV7-9,TRBJ2-5,NA,NA,CASSPRSGRPQETQYF,TGTGCCAGCAGCCCCCGATCTGGACGGCCCCAAGAGACCCAGTACTTC
TRBV2,TRBJ1-2,NA,many,CASSGTRYGYTF,TGTGCCAGCAGTGGTACTCGCTATGGCTACACCTTC
TRBV4-1,TRBJ2-7,NA,many,CASSRLSTTGKYEQYF,TGCGCCAGCAGCCGGCTGTCCACTACAGGGAAGTACGAGCAGTACTTC
TRBV6-2/TRBV6-3,TRBJ2-7,TRBD2,few,CASRAGVPYEQYF,TGTGCCAGCAGGGCGGGAGTCCCCTACGAGCAGTACTTC
TRBV20-1,TRBJ2-1,NA,few,CSARAAHLSYNEQFF,TGCAGTGCTAGAGCAGCGCACCTTTCCTACAATGAGCAGTTCTTC
TRBV19,TRBJ2-7,TRBD2,few,CASKREGSYEQYF,TGTGCCAGTAAGAGGGAGGGTTCCTACGAGCAGTACTTC
TRBV10-1,TRBJ2-1,NA,many,CASSEENRLPNNEQFF,TGCGCCAGCAGTGAAGAAAACCGTCTTCCGAACAATGAGCAGTTCTTC
TRBV24-1,TRBJ2-1,NA,NA,CATSDPRRGRRNEQFF,TGTGCCACCAGTGACCCACGGCGGGGAAGGAGGAATGAGCAGTTCTTC
TRBV6-4,TRBJ2-3,TRBD2,many,CASSDSIAGGPDTQYF,TGTGCCAGCAGTGACTCGATAGCGGGAGGCCCAGATACGCAGTATTTT
TRBV4-1,TRBJ1-1,NA,few,CASSQGAQNTEAFF,TGCGCCAGCAGCCAGGGGGCGCAGAACACTGAAGCTTTCTTT
TRBV28,TRBJ1-5,TRBD1,NA,CASSPQTGVQNQPQHF,TGTGCCAGCAGCCCCCAAACAGGGGTCCAAAATCAGCCCCAGCATTTT
TRBV20-1,TRBJ2-1,TRBD1,few,CSARDGTGSSYNEQFF,TGCAGTGCTAGAGATGGGACAGGAAGCTCCTACAATGAGCAGTTCTTC
TRBV12-3/TRBV12-4,TRBJ2-2,TRBD1,NA,CASSLRDRDTGELFF,TGTGCCAGCAGTCTCCGGGACAGGGATACCGGGGAGCTGTTTTTT
TRBV4-1,TRBJ2-5,NA,few,CASSHTPETQYF,TGCGCCAGCAGCCATACCCCGGAGACCCAGTACTTC
TRBV24-1,TRBJ2-5,NA,few,CATSDYQETQYF,TGTGCCACCAGTGACTACCAAGAGACCCAGTACTTC
TRBV10-3,TRBJ1-1,NA,few,CAISESQEGDTEAFF,TGTGCCATCAGTGAGTCACAGGAGGGGGACACTGAAGCTTTCTTT
TRBV27,TRBJ2-1,TRBD2,many,CASSPGTSGRGEQFF,TGTGCCAGCAGTCCCGGGACTAGCGGGAGGGGTGAGCAGTTCTTC
TRBV6-1,TRBJ1-1,TRBD1,many,CASSATGFTEAFF,TGTGCCAGCAGTGCGACAGGGTTCACTGAAGCTTTCTTT
TRBV9,TRBJ2-3,TRBD1,few,CASSGDRADTQYF,TGTGCCAGCAGCGGCGACAGGGCAGATACGCAGTATTTT
TRBV27,TRBJ1-1,NA,many,CASCAGVGWNTEAFF,TGTGCCAGCTGTGCGGGGGTGGGGTGGAACACTGAAGCTTTCTTT
TRBV7-3,TRBJ2-2,NA,NA,CASSVGRGWGTGELFF,TGTGCCAGCAGCGTCGGAAGGGGATGGGGAACCGGGGAGCTGTTTTTT
TRBV6-1,TRBJ1-6,NA,NA,CASRGPYNSPLHF,TGTGCCAGCAGGGGACCCTATAATTCACCCCTCCACTTT
TRBV5-1,TRBJ2-6,NA,few,CASSFMGQTGANVLTF,TGCGCCAGCAGCTTCATGGGACAAACTGGAGCCAACGTCCTGACTTTC
TRBV27,TRBJ1-2,TRBD1,NA,CASSRYRDSDREYGYTF,TGTGCCAGCAGTCGATACCGGGACAGCGACCGGGAGTATGGCTACACCTTC
TRBV10-3,TRBJ1-4,NA,NA,CAISEFERTREYEKLFF,TGTGCCATCAGTGAGTTTGAGAGGACCAGGGAGTATGAAAAACTGTTTTTT
TRBV20-1,TRBJ1-1,NA,many,CTCRTGGSENTEAFF,TGCACCTGTAGAACGGGAGGCAGTGAGAACACTGAAGCTTTCTTT
TRBV11-2,TRBJ1-1,NA,NA,CASSFSLANTEAFF,TGTGCCAGCAGCTTCTCCCTAGCGAACACTGAAGCTTTCTTT
TRBV6-1,TRBJ2-3,TRBD2,many,CASSEAAGGGYPTDTQYF,TGTGCCAGCAGTGAAGCGGCGGGAGGGGGATACCCCACAGATACGCAGTATTTT
TRBV7-3,TRBJ2-1,NA,many,CASSLVRNNEQFF,TGTGCCAGCAGCTTAGTCCGAAACAATGAGCAGTTCTTC
TRBV19,TRBJ2-1,NA,NA,CASSPKAGGLNEQFF,TGTGCCAGTAGTCCCAAAGCGGGCGGCCTCAATGAGCAGTTCTTC
TRBV5-1,TRBJ2-7,NA,many,CASSLQGSHYEQYF,TGCGCCAGCAGTCTCCAGGGGTCGCACTACGAGCAGTACTTC
TRBV7-9,TRBJ2-7,TRBD2,many,CASSLSGTSRGEQYF,TGTGCCAGCAGCTTAAGTGGGACTAGCCGAGGCGAGCAGTACTTC
TRBV12-3/TRBV12-4,TRBJ1-5,TRBD1,many,CASRRTGFYSNQPQHF,TGTGCCAGCAGGCGGACAGGGTTTTATAGCAATCAGCCCCAGCATTTT
TRBV11-2,TRBJ2-5,NA,many,CASSHHLETQYF,TGTGCCAGCAGCCACCACCTCGAGACCCAGTACTTC
TRBV7-9,TRBJ2-1,TRBD2,many,CATPRTSGPLNEQFF,TGTGCCACCCCGAGGACTAGCGGGCCGCTCAATGAGCAGTTCTTC